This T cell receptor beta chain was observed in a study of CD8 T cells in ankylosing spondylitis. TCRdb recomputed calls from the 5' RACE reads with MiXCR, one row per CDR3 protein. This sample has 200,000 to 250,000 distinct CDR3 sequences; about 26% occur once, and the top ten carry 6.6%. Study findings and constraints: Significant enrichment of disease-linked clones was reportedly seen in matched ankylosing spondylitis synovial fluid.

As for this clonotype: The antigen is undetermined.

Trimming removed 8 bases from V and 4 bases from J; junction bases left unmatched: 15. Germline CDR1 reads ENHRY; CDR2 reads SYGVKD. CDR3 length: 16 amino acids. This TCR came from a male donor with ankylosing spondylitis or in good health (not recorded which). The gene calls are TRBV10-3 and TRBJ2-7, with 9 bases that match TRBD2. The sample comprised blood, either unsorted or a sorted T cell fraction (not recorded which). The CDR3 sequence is CAIRRSLAGEGYEQYF. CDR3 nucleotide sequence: TGTGCCATCCGTCGGTCGTTAGCGGGAGAGGGGTACGAGCAGTACTTC.